One T cell receptor beta chain is described in this entry. This CDR3 is built from 13 residues. CDR1 and CDR2 (germline): SEHNR, FQNEAQ (reference sequence). Trimming cost V 4 bases and J 3 bases, with 9 bases left between them. The sample originates from a study of blood T cell repertoires in COVID-19. Overall study: In each case, the material was cDNA or gDNA derived from T cells, B-cell-depleted T cells, or PBMCs.

Libraries were prepared by immunoSEQ multiplex PCR; TCRdb keeps only in-frame clonotypes and omits some of them. The data show approximately 400,000 clones, with roughly 80% seen just once and about 5.4% held by the top ten. This study enrolled people aged roughly 18 to 90 from about two dozen US geographic areas. The clonotype comes from a woman aged 45-60 years who had recovered from COVID-19. Sample: PBMCs or T cells enriched from blood (not recorded which). This chain uses TRBV7-9 with TRBJ1-2; D is possibly TRBD1 (5 bases). This CDR3 reads CASSSDSYYGYTF. DNA for the CDR3: TGTGCCAGCAGCTCTGACAGCTACTATGGCTACACCTTC.